A single sample gave rise to the 5 T cell receptor beta chains below, sequenced in a study of CD8 T cells in ankylosing spondylitis. TCRdb analysed the 5' RACE reads with MiXCR anew, one entry per CDR3 protein. The table includes 150,000 to 200,000 distinct CDR3 sequences, about 16% detected once. Sequenced sample: blood, either unsorted or a sorted T cell fraction (not recorded which). The receptors here all came from a male donor with ankylosing spondylitis or in good health (not recorded which).

This clonotype occurred a few times. The V and J genes are TRBV5-1 and TRBJ2-2; D may be TRBD1 or TRBD2 (5 bases each). V was trimmed by 5 bases and J by 4 bases, leaving 9 bases between them. The CDR3 is made up of 13 amino acids. Looked up from germline, CDR1 is SGHRS and CDR2 is YFSETQ. The CDR3 loop reads CASRGGGTGELFF. Here the CDR3 DNA reads TGCGCCAGCAGAGGTGGGGGCACCGGGGAGCTGTTTTTT.

This clonotype was seen a handful of times. This rearrangement joins TRBV2 to TRBJ1-4; D ambiguous. V gave up 7 bases and J gave up 0 bases, with 6 bases separating them. The length of the CDR3 is 13 residues. Germline CDR1 is SNHLY and CDR2 is FYNNEI. The chain's CDR3 is CASKRATNEKLFF. The CDR3 region has the DNA TGTGCCAGCAAGCGGGCAACTAATGAAAAACTGTTTTTT.

The J gene is TRBJ2-3, the V gene TRBV11-3; no clear D gene. Germline loops: CDR1 SGHNT, CDR2 YENEEA. CDR3 length: 16 amino acids. V lost 1 base to trimming and J lost 4 bases, with 15 bases between them. CDR3 residues: CASSLGPERLPDTQYF. The CDR3 DNA sequence: TGTGCCAGCAGCTTAGGACCAGAACGGCTCCCAGATACGCAGTATTTT.

This clonotype appeared many times. The chain joins TRBV10-3 to TRBJ1-5, with D unclear. The CDR3 runs 15 residues. CDR1 and CDR2 from the germline V gene are ENHRY and SYGVKD. Trimming cost V 6 bases and J 5 bases, with 17 bases left between them. CDR3 sequence (DNA): TGTGCCATCAGAAACACAGCGTCGCCGGATCAGCCCCAGCATTTT. As protein: CAIRNTASPDQPQHF.

This clonotype was seen a single time. This sequence joins TRBV14 and TRBJ2-2, with D perhaps matching TRBD1 or TRBD2 (5 bases each). The CDR3 contains 14 residues. The germline V gene has CDR1 SGHDN and CDR2 FVKESK. Trimming left V 4 bases short and J 5 bases short, with 11 bases between. CDR3 coding DNA: TGTGCCAGCAGCCGGTGGGGACCTACCGGGGAGCTGTTTTTT. Its protein product is CASSRWGPTGELFF.